The 5 T cell receptor beta chains reported below all come from one sample, sequenced in a study of molecular identifiers for immune sequencing clone quantification. TCRdb re-called the PCR reads with MiXCR, one entry per CDR3 protein. The sample records around 460,000 distinct CDR3 sequences, over 20% being singletons. Sequenced: naive CD8+ T cells from blood, with Jurkat cell RNA spiked in. Subset noted: FACS-sorted CD8+CD4-CCR7+CD45RA+ naive T cells. These receptors all come from a human donor in good health. Some libraries in this study had Jurkat cell RNA spiked in.

This clonotype has a count of ten or more. The V and J genes are TRBV27 and TRBJ2-5; maybe TRBD1 (6 bases). The CDR3 totals 15 residues. The ends were cut back, 8 bases at V and 5 bases at J, with 21 bases in the middle. CDR1 and CDR2 (germline): MNHEY, SMNVEV (reference sequence). In nucleotides, the CDR3 is TGTGCCAGCCTGCCGAGGGCAGGGGAATGGGAGACCCAGTACTTC. Its protein is CASLPRAGEWETQYF.

This clonotype was observed many times. The genes are TRBV19 and TRBJ1-5; a weak D match, TRBD1 (5 bases). Trimming removed 7 bases at V and 3 bases at J, with 16 bases between. Germline CDR1 is LNHDA and CDR2 is SQIVND (reference sequence). This CDR3 is 15 amino acids long. The CDR3 DNA sequence: TGTGCCAGTACCACTCTTGGGGGGTTCAATCAGCCCCAGCATTTT. Residues: CASTTLGGFNQPQHF. Complete variable domain (other parts from reference TRBV19 and TRBJ1-5): DGGITQSPKYLFRKEGQNVTLSCEQNLNHDAMYWYRQDPGQGLRLIYYSQIVNDFQKGDIAEGYSVSREKKESFPLTVTSAQKNPTAFYLCASTTLGGFNQPQHFGDGTRLSIL.

This clonotype was recorded many times. This chain links TRBV12-3 or TRBV12-4 with TRBJ2-3, with TRBD2 matching 10 bases. The CDR3 covers 16 residues. Germline trimming cut 8 bases from V and 6 bases from J; bases unmatched to any gene: 14. CDR3 region: CASSLGGSGGLDTQYF. The CDR3 region has the DNA TGTGCCAGCTCCCTAGGTGGTAGCGGGGGGCTCGATACGCAGTATTTT.

The J gene is TRBJ2-3, the V gene TRBV5-8, with 9 positions matching TRBD2. The CDR3 runs 17 residues. From germline, CDR1 is SGHTS and CDR2 YDEGEE. J gave up 0 bases and V 4 bases, and 9 bases lay outside the gene matches. CDR3 in DNA: TGTGCCAGCAGCAATGAGCGGGAGGAACAGAGCACAGATACGCAGTATTTT. It specifies CASSNEREEQSTDTQYF.

This clonotype has ten or more counts. The CDR3 DNA follows: TGCGCCAGCAGCCAAGATAATCTCCTTAGCACAGATACGCAGTATTTT. This codes for CASSQDNLLSTDTQYF. This sequence joins TRBV4-1 and TRBJ2-3; D not certain. This CDR3 contains 16 residues. Germline V lookup: CDR1 MGHRA, CDR2 YSYEKL. V was pared by 0 bases and J by 0 bases, with 10 bases between.